A single sample is the source of the 28 T cell receptor beta chains below, sequenced in a study of radiotherapy plus CTLA-4 blockade in lung cancer. Clones were read by immunoSEQ multiplex PCR, and TCRdb kept only the in-frame ones, dropping some. The profile covers 45,000 to 55,000 clones, with about 88% appearing a single time and around 7.6% taken by the ten largest. Sample: peripheral blood, taken from a patient treated with radiotherapy plus ipilimumab. The origin of the receptors is a human donor with non-small cell lung cancer whose response to radiotherapy plus ipilimumab could not be evaluated.

This chain uses TRBV9 with TRBJ1-6; TRBD1 matches at 7 bases. The CDR3 extends over 14 amino acids. Germline-derived CDR1 and CDR2 are SGDLS and YYNGEE. V lost 3 bases and J lost 7; bases outside the gene matches: 4. CDR3 loop: CASSAGTVNSPLHF. In DNA form, the CDR3 reads TGTGCCAGCAGCGCAGGGACAGTAAATTCACCCCTCCACTTT.

V and J are TRBV7-2 and TRBJ2-4, with D possibly being TRBD1 (5 bases). CDR3 length: 16 residues. Germline lookup yields CDR1 SGHTA and CDR2 FQGNSA. V was shortened by 5 bases and J by 0 bases, with 14 bases between the two germline ends. The CDR3, as DNA: TGTGCCAGCAGCCCAAGGGGTGACCTAGCCAAAAACATTCAGTACTTC. Its translation: CASSPRGDLAKNIQYF.

V usage is TRBV4-3 and J usage is TRBJ2-2, with a possible D match to TRBD2 (6 bases). Germline values: CDR1 LGHNA, CDR2 YSLEER. V was clipped by 1 base and J by 4 bases, with 16 bases between them. The CDR3 covers 17 residues. CDR3 bases: TGCGCCAGCAGCCAAGTGGGTGTGGGGGGTATCACCGGGGAGCTGTTTTTT. Its translation is CASSQVGVGGITGELFF.

This clone occurred once. The chain combines TRBV7-2 with TRBJ1-5; D remains ambiguous. The CDR3 runs to 14 residues. Per the germline V gene, CDR1 is SGHTA and CDR2 is FQGNSA. Trimming removed 3 bases from V and 4 bases from J, with 10 bases in between. The CDR3 DNA is TGTGCCAGCAGCTTCAAAGGGAGGAATCAGCCCCAGCATTTT. Protein: CASSFKGRNQPQHF.

The chain employs TRBV30 and TRBJ2-5, with no clear D. Germline V gene data show CDR1 as GTSNPN and CDR2 as SVGIG (reference sequence). The CDR3 spans 13 residues. V lost 2 bases, J lost 4 bases, and 11 bases lay in between. CDR3 nucleotides: TGTGCCTGGAGTACAAACCAATTAGAGACCCAGTACTTC. Its protein product is CAWSTNQLETQYF.

The chain combines TRBV7-7 with TRBJ2-1; TRBD2 matches at 8 bases. CDR3 length: 15 amino acids. CDR1 is SSHAT, CDR2 FNYEAQ, per germline (reference sequence). V shed 5 bases, J shed 12 bases, and the junction held 15 bases outside the gene matches. The CDR3 sequence is CASSARIDGAGGQFF. The CDR3 DNA is TGTGCCAGCAGCGCCCGAATAGACGGGGCGGGGGGGCAGTTCTTC. Supplemented by reference TRBV7-7 and TRBJ2-1, the full variable domain reads GAGVSQSPRYKVTKRGQDVTLRCDPISSHATLYWYQQALGQGPEFLTYFNYEAQPDKSGLPSDRFSAERPEGSISTLTIQRTEQRDSAMYRCASSARIDGAGGQFFGPGTRLTVL.

The chain links TRBV7-9 to TRBJ1-6, with 10 bases fitting TRBD1. Germline V gene lookup returns CDR1 SEHNR and CDR2 FQNEAQ (reference sequence). J was trimmed by 9 bases and V by 3 bases; bases with no gene match: 5. The CDR3 is 15 residues long. The CDR3: CASSFGTGVGSPLHF. The CDR3 DNA follows: TGTGCCAGCAGCTTCGGGACAGGGGTTGGTTCACCCCTCCACTTT.

The gene calls are TRBV5-1 and TRBJ2-1; 10 nucleotides line up with TRBD1. Trimming cost V 2 bases and J 5 bases; bases outside gene matches: 1. This CDR3 comprises 14 residues. Per the germline V gene, CDR1 is SGHRS and CDR2 is YFSETQ. CDR3 sequence (DNA): TGCGCCAGCAGCTTCGGGACAGGGGACAATGAGCAGTTCTTC. This gives the protein CASSFGTGDNEQFF.

This chain links TRBV7-2 with TRBJ2-7, with 9 bases matching TRBD2. The germline V gene has CDR1 SGHTA and CDR2 FQGNSA. CDR3 size: 16 residues. The trim removed 5 bases at V and 4 bases at J, leaving 12 bases unmatched. The chain's CDR3 is CASSPRFGLASYEQYF. The CDR3, as DNA: TGTGCCAGCAGCCCCAGGTTTGGACTAGCGTCTTACGAGCAGTACTTC.

The gene calls are TRBV28 and TRBJ1-5; TRBD1 agrees at 8 bases. J lost 6 bases, V lost 6 bases, and 7 bases had no gene match. The CDR3 runs to 14 residues. The V gene's germline CDR1 is MDHEN and CDR2 SYDVKM. The DNA for the CDR3 is TGTGCCAGCAGCCCTACAGGGGGGGGTCAGCCCCAGCATTTT. Amino acids: CASSPTGGGQPQHF.

The chain carries TRBV19 and TRBJ2-3; 9 nucleotides line up with TRBD1. The CDR3 contains 14 residues. Germline lookup yields CDR1 LNHDA and CDR2 SQIVND (reference sequence). The V and J ends lost 7 bases and 6 bases, in that order; junction bases with no gene match: 8. The CDR3 here is CASKDRGKVDTQYF. CDR3 DNA sequence: TGTGCCAGTAAGGACAGGGGAAAGGTGGATACGCAGTATTTT.

V and J are TRBV19 and TRBJ1-1, with 7 bases matching TRBD1. Trimming took 4 bases from V and 0 from J; bases not matched to a gene: 5. CDR1 and CDR2 (germline): LNHDA, SQIVND (reference sequence). This CDR3 contains 15 residues. CDR3 sequence reads: CASSKGQLMNTEAFF. Here the CDR3 DNA reads TGTGCCAGTAGTAAGGGACAGCTCATGAACACTGAAGCTTTCTTT.

The chain uses TRBV12-5 and TRBJ1-5, with unresolved D. The CDR3 consists of 14 residues. The V end lost 5 bases, the J end lost 2 bases, and 10 bases lay between the germline ends. Germline V gene sequence: CDR1 LGHNT, CDR2 FRNRAP. The CDR3 here is CASGPRAGNQPQHF. The CDR3 DNA follows: TGTGCTAGTGGTCCCCGTGCGGGCAATCAGCCCCAGCATTTT.

This chain uses TRBV10-3 with TRBJ2-5, with 7 bases fitting TRBD1. Germline lookup yields CDR1 ENHRY and CDR2 SYGVKD. The V and J ends lost 2 bases and 6 bases, in that order; junction bases with no gene match: 12. There are 16 residues in the CDR3. This CDR3 is CAISEGDRAPGKTQYF. DNA for the CDR3: TGTGCCATCAGTGAGGGAGACAGGGCTCCTGGGAAGACCCAGTACTTC.

The rearrangement joins TRBV11-2 to TRBJ1-1, with D hard to call. Trimming cost V 5 bases and J 3 bases, with 7 bases left between them. The CDR3 sequence is 12 residues long. CDR1 is SGHAT, CDR2 FQNNGV, per germline. The CDR3 coding sequence is TGTGCCAGCAGCCTAACAGACACTGAAGCTTTCTTT. Translating it yields CASSLTDTEAFF.

The rearrangement joins TRBV7-2 to TRBJ1-1, with a possible D match to TRBD1 (6 bases). The CDR3 consists of 15 residues. V lost 5 bases and J 7 bases, leaving 20 bases between the germline ends. Germline V gives CDR1 SGHTA, CDR2 FQGNSA. CDR3 residues: CASSPRRQAYVEAFF. CDR3 DNA: TGTGCCAGCAGCCCTCGTCGACAGGCCTACGTTGAAGCTTTCTTT. The whole variable domain, remainder taken from reference TRBV7-2 and TRBJ1-1, is GAGVSQSPSNKVTEKGKDVELRCDPISGHTALYWYRQSLGQGLEFLIYFQGNSAPDKSGLPSDRFSAERTGGSVSTLTIQRTQQEDSAVYLCASSPRRQAYVEAFFGQGTRLTVV.

The gene calls are TRBV10-2 and TRBJ2-5, with 8 bases lining up with TRBD2. There are 13 residues in the CDR3. CDR1 is WSHSY and CDR2 is SAAADI in the germline V gene. Trimming cost V 6 bases and J 5 bases; bases outside gene matches: 5. CDR3 sequence reads: CASRPGGGETQYF. CDR3 nucleotide sequence: TGCGCCAGCAGGCCGGGAGGGGGTGAGACCCAGTACTTC.

This clone was observed a single time. The chain carries TRBV11-3 and TRBJ1-2; a weak D match, TRBD1 (6 bases). The CDR3 spans 17 residues. Germline V CDR1 and CDR2: SGHNT, YENEEA. Trimming left V 0 bases short and J 2 bases short, with 16 bases between. CDR3 amino acids: CASSLDGVNRENYGYTF. CDR3 in DNA: TGTGCCAGCAGCTTAGATGGCGTCAACAGGGAGAACTATGGCTACACCTTC.

The CDR3 DNA sequence: TGCGCCAGCAGCCCTGGTGGGTTCGGGACAGGGGGCGTTGGGACCCAGTACTTC. This sequence encodes CASSPGGFGTGGVGTQYF. The chain links TRBV5-1 to TRBJ2-5, with TRBD1 matching 12 bases. V dropped 4 bases and J dropped 7; count of bases not matched to a gene: 17. Germline V gene lookup returns CDR1 SGHRS and CDR2 YFSETQ. The CDR3 sequence is 18 residues long.

In this sample, this clone turned up once. The chain combines TRBV5-6 with TRBJ1-5; 7 bases are a match to TRBD1. V lost 2 bases and J lost 3; bases outside the gene matches: 8. This CDR3 has 16 residues. The germline V gene encodes CDR1 SGHDT and CDR2 YYEEEE. The CDR3 loop is CASSLRTGANNQPQHF. CDR3 bases: TGTGCCAGCAGCTTAAGAACAGGGGCGAACAATCAGCCCCAGCATTTT. The full variable domain, completed using reference TRBV5-6 and TRBJ1-5, is DAGVTQSPTHLIKTRGQQVTLRCSPKSGHDTVSWYQQALGQGPQFIFQYYEEEERQRGNFPDRFSGHQFPNYSSELNVNALLLGDSALYLCASSLRTGANNQPQHFGDGTRLSIL.

The rearrangement links TRBV6-5 to TRBJ2-1; a possible D gene is TRBD2 (6 bases). The CDR3 runs 14 residues. The germline V and J ends were trimmed by 7 bases and 1 base, with 11 bases remaining between them. Germline V gene sequence: CDR1 MNHEY, CDR2 SVGAGI. The CDR3 DNA is TGTGCCAGCACCCGACTAGGATCCTACAATGAGCAGTTCTTC. Amino acids: CASTRLGSYNEQFF.

The sample holds one count of this clone. The chain combines TRBV11-2 with TRBJ2-1; 9 bases map to TRBD1. V lost 5 bases to trimming and J lost 4 bases; unmatched junction nucleotides: 6. The CDR3 spans 15 residues. CDR1 and CDR2 (germline): SGHAT, FQNNGV. CDR3 DNA sequence: TGTGCCAGCAGCCCACAGGGGGCTCCGTACAATGAGCAGTTCTTC. Protein product: CASSPQGAPYNEQFF.

The chain couples TRBV28 to TRBJ1-6; 7 bases match TRBD1. Germline CDR1 MDHEN, CDR2 SYDVKM. J lost 3 bases, V lost 3 bases, and 2 bases had no gene match. The CDR3 sequence is 15 residues long. CDR3 nucleotides: TGTGCCAGCAGTTTCAGGACAGGCTATAATTCACCCCTCCACTTT. It encodes CASSFRTGYNSPLHF. Full variable domain (missing parts from reference TRBV28 and TRBJ1-6): DVKVTQSSRYLVKRTGEKVFLECVQDMDHENMFWYRQDPGLGLRLIYFSYDVKMKEKGDIPEGYSVSREKKERFSLILESASTNQTSMYLCASSFRTGYNSPLHFGNGTRLTVT.

This chain uses TRBV7-9 with TRBJ1-2; TRBD1 is a possible D gene (6 bases). Germline-derived CDR1 and CDR2 are SEHNR and FQNEAQ (reference sequence). This CDR3 is 15 amino acids long. V was pared by 5 bases and J by 8 bases, with 21 bases between. Written as DNA, the CDR3 is TGTGCCAGCAGCGCCCAGGGACGACCTGGGGGCGGCTACACCTTC. This codes for CASSAQGRPGGGYTF.

This chain uses TRBV28 with TRBJ2-1; TRBD2 aligns across 10 bases. Germline CDR1 reads MDHEN; CDR2 reads SYDVKM. The CDR3 length is 12 residues. The CDR3 region has the DNA TGTGAAGGGGGGACTAGCGACCGGGGGCAGTTCTTC. It codes for CEGGTSDRGQFF. Combining the CDR3 with reference TRBV28 and TRBJ2-1 gives the whole variable domain DVKVTQSSRYLVKRTGEKVFLECVQDMDHENMFWYRQDPGLGLRLIYFSYDVKMKEKGDIPEGYSVSREKKERFSLILESASTNQTSMYLCEGGTSDRGQFFGPGTRLTVL.

CDR3 residues: CASSPYSGNTIYF. CDR3 in DNA: TGTGCCAGCAGCCCTTACTCTGGAAACACCATATATTTT. The chain joins TRBV7-2 to TRBJ1-3; the D is unclear. Germline V lookup: CDR1 SGHTA, CDR2 FQGNSA. The CDR3 contains 13 residues. Trimming left V 5 bases short and J 0 bases short, with 5 bases between.

The chain combines TRBV10-3 with TRBJ2-2; a possible D gene is TRBD1 (5 bases). Germline CDR1 is ENHRY and CDR2 is SYGVKD. The CDR3 is 15 residues long. Between the trimmed V and J ends, which lost 2 bases and 5 bases, there was a span of 12 bases. The CDR3 DNA is TGTGCCATCAGTGAGCAACTAACAGGAACCGGGGAGCTGTTTTTT. Residues: CAISEQLTGTGELFF.

This clone was counted a single time. This chain links TRBV19 with TRBJ2-6, with D perhaps matching TRBD2 (6 bases). The CDR3 has 19 amino acids. The V gene's germline CDR1 is LNHDA and CDR2 SQIVND (reference sequence). V was clipped by 1 base and J by 2 bases, with 18 bases between them. This CDR3 is CASSIGSLAGYAGANVLTF. The CDR3 nucleotides read TGTGCCAGTAGTATAGGGAGTCTTGCGGGGTACGCTGGGGCCAACGTCCTGACTTTC.